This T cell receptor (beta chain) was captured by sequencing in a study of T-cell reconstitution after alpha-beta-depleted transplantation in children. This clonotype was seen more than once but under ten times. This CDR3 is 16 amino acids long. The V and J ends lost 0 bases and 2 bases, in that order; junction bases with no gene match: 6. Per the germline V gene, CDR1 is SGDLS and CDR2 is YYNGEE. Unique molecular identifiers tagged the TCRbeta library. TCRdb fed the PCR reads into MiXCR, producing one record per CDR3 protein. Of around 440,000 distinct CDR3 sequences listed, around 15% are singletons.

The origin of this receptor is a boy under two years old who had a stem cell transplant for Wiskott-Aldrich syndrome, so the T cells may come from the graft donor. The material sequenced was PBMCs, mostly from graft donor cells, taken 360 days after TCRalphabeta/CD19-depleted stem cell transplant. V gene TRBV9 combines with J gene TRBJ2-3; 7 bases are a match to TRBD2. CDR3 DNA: TGTGCCAGCAGCGTAGCGGGGGGAGTGCTCACAGATACGCAGTATTTT. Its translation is CASSVAGGVLTDTQYF.